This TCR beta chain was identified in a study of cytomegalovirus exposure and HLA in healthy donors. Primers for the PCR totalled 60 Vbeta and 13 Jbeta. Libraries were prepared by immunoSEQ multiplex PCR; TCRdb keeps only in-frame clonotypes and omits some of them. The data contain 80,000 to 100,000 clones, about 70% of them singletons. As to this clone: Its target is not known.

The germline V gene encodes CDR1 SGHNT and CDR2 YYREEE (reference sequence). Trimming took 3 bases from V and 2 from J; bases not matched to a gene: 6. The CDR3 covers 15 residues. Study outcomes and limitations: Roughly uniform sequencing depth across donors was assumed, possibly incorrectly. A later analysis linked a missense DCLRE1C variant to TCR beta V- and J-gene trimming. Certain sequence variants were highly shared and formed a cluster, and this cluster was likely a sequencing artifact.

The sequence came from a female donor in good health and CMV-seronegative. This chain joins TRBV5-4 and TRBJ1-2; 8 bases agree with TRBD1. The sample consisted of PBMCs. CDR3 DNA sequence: TGTGCCAGCAGCTCAGGACAGGGACGGAACTATGGCTACACCTTC. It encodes CASSSGQGRNYGYTF.